This TCR beta chain originates from a study of blood T cell repertoires in COVID-19. The overall study: Acute-phase and convalescent COVID-19 samples originated in the United States, Italy and Spain.

Deletions cut 4 bases from V and 2 bases from J, with 13 bases between. The germline CDR1 and CDR2 sequences are SQVTM and ANQGSEA. This CDR3 contains 14 residues. This table comes from immunoSEQ multiplex PCR, and its TCRdb copy is limited to in-frame clones, with some not included. The sample yields 200,000 or so clones, 88% seen once. This chain joins TRBV29-1 and TRBJ2-3, with no clear D. The sequence came from a man between 65 and 85 years old with acute or convalescent COVID-19. Input material: peripheral blood. Here the CDR3 DNA reads TGCAGCGTTGTTTGGGCCGGATACACAGATACGCAGTATTTT. This codes for CSVVWAGYTDTQYF.